One sample yielded the 8 T cell receptor beta chains listed below, sequenced in a study of blood T cell repertoires in COVID-19. Produced via immunoSEQ multiplex PCR; TCRdb's table is partial and in-frame only. The table records 250,000 to 300,000 clones, nearly 90% of them present only once. Sequences were obtained from peripheral blood. All receptors derive from a woman aged 55-69 years with COVID-19, enrolled during active disease.

The chain is built from TRBV19 and TRBJ2-7; 8 positions agree with TRBD1. The CDR3 extends over 14 amino acids. Germline V lookup: CDR1 LNHDA, CDR2 SQIVND (reference sequence). Germline trimming cut 2 bases from V and 6 bases from J; bases unmatched to any gene: 6. CDR3 DNA sequence: TGTGCCAGTAGTATAAGGCCGGACAGGGTCGAGCAGTACTTC. It codes for CASSIRPDRVEQYF.

The chain links TRBV7-7 to TRBJ2-1; 10 bases are shared with TRBD2. CDR1 and CDR2 (germline): SSHAT, FNYEAQ (reference sequence). J gave up 4 bases and V 6 bases, and 3 bases lay outside the gene matches. This CDR3 region has 14 residues. The CDR3 is CASSLAGVYNEQFF. In DNA form, the CDR3 reads TGTGCCAGCAGTCTAGCGGGGGTTTACAATGAGCAGTTCTTC.

The rearrangement uses TRBV5-5 and TRBJ1-5; D is perhaps TRBD1 (5 bases). The CDR3 totals 15 residues. CDR1 is SGHKS and CDR2 is YYEKEE in the germline V gene (reference sequence). V dropped 0 bases and J dropped 2 bases, with 9 bases sitting between them. CDR3 amino acids: CASSLAGVRNQPQHF. The CDR3 DNA sequence: TGTGCCAGCAGCTTGGCGGGGGTTCGCAATCAGCCCCAGCATTTT.

The chain links TRBV4-2 to TRBJ2-7; 9 nucleotides agree with TRBD1. The CDR3 is made up of 15 amino acids. Germline lookup yields CDR1 LGHNA and CDR2 YNFKEQ. J gave up 10 bases and V 3 bases, and 13 bases lay outside the gene matches. The CDR3 is CASSHPGTGSYGQYF. The CDR3 DNA is TGTGCCAGCAGCCACCCCGGGACAGGGTCCTACGGTCAGTACTTC.

The chain joins TRBV3-1 (or the pseudogene TRBV3-2) to TRBJ2-7; 7 bases are shared with TRBD1. The CDR3 is 14 amino acids. Trimming took 10 bases from V and 9 from J; bases not matched to a gene: 18. Germline V gene lookup returns CDR1 LGHDT and CDR2 YNNKEL (reference sequence). Here the CDR3 reads CATSPGTDPTGQYF. The CDR3 DNA reads as TGTGCCACCTCACCCGGGACAGACCCTACGGGGCAGTACTTC.

V usage is TRBV5-1 and J usage is TRBJ1-2; D is undetermined. The germline CDR1 and CDR2 sequences are SGHRS and YFSETQ. The CDR3 loop spans 13 amino acids. Trimming removed 2 bases from V and 0 bases from J, with 5 bases in between. The CDR3 bases are TGCGCCAGCAGCTTAACAGCTAACTATGGCTACACCTTC. This encodes CASSLTANYGYTF.

The chain is built from TRBV6-2 or TRBV6-3 and TRBJ1-1, with a weak D call TRBD1 (6 bases). The germline CDR1 and CDR2 sequences are MNHEY and SVGEGT. The germline V and J ends were trimmed by 4 bases and 4 bases, with 10 bases remaining between them. CDR3 size: 13 residues. DNA of the CDR3: TGTGCCAGCAGTTTGGGCAGGGGCACTGAAGCTTTCTTT. It is translated as CASSLGRGTEAFF.

The V gene is TRBV27, the J gene TRBJ1-4; weak D call: TRBD1 (5 bases). Between the trimmed V and J ends, which lost 6 bases and 10 bases, there was a span of 21 bases. The V gene's germline CDR1 is MNHEY and CDR2 SMNVEV (reference sequence). This CDR3 spans 15 amino acids. The CDR3 loop is CASRGRTPWGGKLFF. CDR3 sequence (DNA): TGTGCCAGCAGGGGACGGACACCATGGGGGGGAAAACTGTTTTTT.